The text below deals with one TCR beta chain. This record belongs to a study of T cells in localized non-small cell lung cancer. Sequencing was performed with immunoSEQ multiplex PCR; in TCRdb, only in-frame clones are kept and a portion is missing. This sample has roughly 40,000 clones, with around nine tenths found just once. With 6 bases removed from V and 0 bases from J, the gap between germline ends came to 9 bases. Germline lookup yields CDR1 SNHLY and CDR2 FYNNEI. This CDR3 comprises 13 residues. This sequence originates from a man aged 18 to 49 with stage I lung adenocarcinoma. The source material was peripheral blood, sampled before any cancer treatment. V usage is TRBV2 and J usage is TRBJ2-7; D is undetermined. The CDR3 is CASRTASSYEQYF. CDR3 in DNA: TGTGCCAGCAGAACAGCCAGCTCCTACGAGCAGTACTTC.